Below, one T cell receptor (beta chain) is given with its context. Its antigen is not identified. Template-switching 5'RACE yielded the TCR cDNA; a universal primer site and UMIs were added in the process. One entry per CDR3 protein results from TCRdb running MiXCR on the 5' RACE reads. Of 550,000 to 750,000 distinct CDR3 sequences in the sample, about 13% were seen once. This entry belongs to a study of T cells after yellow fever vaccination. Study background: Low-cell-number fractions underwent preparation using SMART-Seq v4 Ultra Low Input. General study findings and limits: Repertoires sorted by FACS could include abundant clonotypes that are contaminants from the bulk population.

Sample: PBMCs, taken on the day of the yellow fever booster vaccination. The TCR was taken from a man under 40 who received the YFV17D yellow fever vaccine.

The CDR3 DNA is TGTGCCAGCAGCTTAGCCGCTTCAGGAAACTATGGCTACACCTTC. As protein: CASSLAASGNYGYTF. The chain carries TRBV7-8 and TRBJ1-2, with D unclear. The V gene lost 0 bases and the J gene lost 2 bases, with 10 bases spanning the gap. This CDR3 contains 15 residues. Germline V gene sequence: CDR1 SGHVS, CDR2 FQNEAQ.